A selection of T cell receptor beta chains follows, all from one sample in a study of T cell repertoires in cytomegalovirus infection. TCRdb re-derived calls from the reads in MiXCR, one entry per CDR3 protein. The sample shows hundreds of thousands of distinct CDR3 sequences, approximately 40% of them seen only once. Source material: PBMCs. The receptors stem from a human donor in good health (CMV status not recorded). Some clones in this sample may be carry-over from other donors' samples. Each CDR3 is given with its conserved first and last residue. A D gene is named only where the DNA matches it firmly. Not all rows give a size; the values are once, few, many and, for expanded clones, a class.

CDR3 length: 17; clone size: .; V gene: TRBV28; D gene: .; J gene: TRBJ2-1; CDR3 DNA: TGTGCCAGCAGTGAACCCCCTGTGGGACTCTCCTACAATGAGCAGTTCTTC; CDR3 protein: CASSEPPVGLSYNEQFF
CDR3 length: 14; clone size: .; V gene: TRBV7-6; D gene: .; J gene: TRBJ2-7; CDR3 DNA: TGTGCCAGCAGCTCAACAGGGAACTCCTACGAGCAGTACTTC; CDR3 protein: CASSSTGNSYEQYF
CDR3 length: 15; clone size: .; V gene: TRBV6-2/TRBV6-3; D gene: TRBD1; J gene: TRBJ1-5; CDR3 DNA: TGTGCCAGCAGTCTCACAGGGGGTCGAGAGCAGCCCCAGCATTTT; CDR3 protein: CASSLTGGREQPQHF
CDR3 length: 15; clone size: few; V gene: TRBV5-1; D gene: .; J gene: TRBJ1-1; CDR3 DNA: TGCGCCAGCAGCTGGAGGGGACAACAGAACACTGAAGCTTTCTTT; CDR3 protein: CASSWRGQQNTEAFF
CDR3 length: 15; clone size: few; V gene: TRBV7-2; D gene: TRBD2; J gene: TRBJ2-2; CDR3 DNA: TGTGCCAGCAGCTTTCGGGGGGAGAACACCGGGGAGCTGTTTTTT; CDR3 protein: CASSFRGENTGELFF
CDR3 length: 15; clone size: .; V gene: TRBV7-8; D gene: .; J gene: TRBJ2-2; CDR3 DNA: TGTGCCAGCAGCACGGGACAAACGCCCACCGGGGAGCTGTTTTTT; CDR3 protein: CASSTGQTPTGELFF
CDR3 length: 14; clone size: .; V gene: TRBV20-1; D gene: TRBD1; J gene: TRBJ1-2; CDR3 DNA: TGCAGTGCTAGAGGGACAGGGCCTTCCTATGGCTACACCTTC; CDR3 protein: CSARGTGPSYGYTF
CDR3 length: 16; clone size: few; V gene: TRBV7-8; D gene: TRBD2; J gene: TRBJ2-5; CDR3 DNA: TGTGCCAGCAGCCGGTGGCGGGAGCCGGGAAAAGAGACCCAGTACTTC; CDR3 protein: CASSRWREPGKETQYF
CDR3 length: 13; clone size: .; V gene: TRBV27; D gene: TRBD2; J gene: TRBJ2-1; CDR3 DNA: TGTGCCAGCAACCCAGCGGGAGGAATCGGGCAGTTCTTC; CDR3 protein: CASNPAGGIGQFF
CDR3 length: 13; clone size: few; V gene: TRBV2; D gene: .; J gene: TRBJ1-3; CDR3 DNA: TGTGCCAGCATTAGTCGGGGTGGAAACACCATATATTTT; CDR3 protein: CASISRGGNTIYF
CDR3 length: 15; clone size: .; V gene: TRBV12-3/TRBV12-4; D gene: .; J gene: TRBJ1-5; CDR3 DNA: TGTGCCAGCAGTTTAGCGCGGGCACTCAATCAGCCCCAGCATTTT; CDR3 protein: CASSLARALNQPQHF
CDR3 length: 13; clone size: .; V gene: TRBV9; D gene: .; J gene: TRBJ2-6; CDR3 DNA: TGTGCCAGTGACAGGTCTGGGGCCAACGTCCTGACTTTC; CDR3 protein: CASDRSGANVLTF
CDR3 length: 15; clone size: few; V gene: TRBV5-6; D gene: .; J gene: TRBJ1-2; CDR3 DNA: TGTGCCAGCAGCTTTTTTCAGGGGCCGTCCGGCGGCTACACCTTC; CDR3 protein: CASSFFQGPSGGYTF
CDR3 length: 15; clone size: .; V gene: TRBV28; D gene: TRBD2; J gene: TRBJ2-5; CDR3 DNA: TGTGCCAGCAGTTTTGCTAGCGGGGTCCAAGAGACCCAGTACTTC; CDR3 protein: CASSFASGVQETQYF
CDR3 length: 16; clone size: few; V gene: TRBV7-6; D gene: TRBD1; J gene: TRBJ2-2; CDR3 DNA: TGTGCCAGCAGCGCATCGGGGACAGGGTCCCCCGGGGAGCTGTTTTTT; CDR3 protein: CASSASGTGSPGELFF
CDR3 length: 14; clone size: few; V gene: TRBV7-9; D gene: .; J gene: TRBJ2-1; CDR3 DNA: TGTGCCAGCAGCTCGGACCCAGGGGCCCATGAGCAGTTCTTC; CDR3 protein: CASSSDPGAHEQFF
CDR3 length: 17; clone size: .; V gene: TRBV24-1; D gene: TRBD2; J gene: TRBJ2-2; CDR3 DNA: TGTGCCACCAGTGATCCTAGCGGGAGTATGGGCACCGGGGAGCTGTTTTTT; CDR3 protein: CATSDPSGSMGTGELFF
CDR3 length: 17; clone size: few; V gene: TRBV5-1; D gene: TRBD2; J gene: TRBJ2-2; CDR3 DNA: TGCGCCAGCAGGGACGGGACTAGCGGGAGGAACACCGGGGAGCTGTTTTTT; CDR3 protein: CASRDGTSGRNTGELFF
CDR3 length: 14; clone size: .; V gene: TRBV19; D gene: .; J gene: TRBJ1-6; CDR3 DNA: TGTGCCAGTAGTTTTTTGGATCATAATTCACCCCTCCACTTT; CDR3 protein: CASSFLDHNSPLHF
CDR3 length: 16; clone size: many; V gene: TRBV6-1; D gene: TRBD2; J gene: TRBJ2-3; CDR3 DNA: TGTGCCAGCAGTGAACGGAGCGGGAGGCAGGGAGATACGCAGTATTTT; CDR3 protein: CASSERSGRQGDTQYF
CDR3 length: 11; clone size: .; V gene: TRBV7-9; D gene: .; J gene: TRBJ1-1; CDR3 DNA: TGTGCCAGCAGCTACGATCCGGAACGGGTCTTT; CDR3 protein: CASSYDPERVF
CDR3 length: 14; clone size: .; V gene: TRBV7-8; D gene: .; J gene: TRBJ1-1; CDR3 DNA: TGTTCCAGCAGCTTCGGGGGGAAAAACACTGAAGCTTTCTTT; CDR3 protein: CSSSFGGKNTEAFF
CDR3 length: 15; clone size: once; V gene: TRBV28; D gene: .; J gene: TRBJ1-1; CDR3 DNA: TGTGCCAGCAGTTTAGCTAGGGCTGGGGACACTGAAGCTTTCTTT; CDR3 protein: CASSLARAGDTEAFF
CDR3 length: 15; clone size: many; V gene: TRBV12-3/TRBV12-4; D gene: TRBD2; J gene: TRBJ2-1; CDR3 DNA: TGTGCCAGCAGTTCGACTAGCGGGGGGGCGAATGAGCAGTTCTTC; CDR3 protein: CASSSTSGGANEQFF
CDR3 length: 13; clone size: .; V gene: TRBV2; D gene: TRBD1; J gene: TRBJ1-2; CDR3 DNA: TGTGCCAGCAGGAGACAGACAGGGGACGGCTACACCTTC; CDR3 protein: CASRRQTGDGYTF
CDR3 length: 14; clone size: .; V gene: TRBV12-3/TRBV12-4; D gene: .; J gene: TRBJ2-7; CDR3 DNA: TGTGCCAGCAGTTCGTGTGGGGGAAGCTACGAGCAGTACTTC; CDR3 protein: CASSSCGGSYEQYF
CDR3 length: 11; clone size: once; V gene: TRBV28; D gene: .; J gene: TRBJ2-7; CDR3 DNA: TGTGCCAGCAGTTTACAAGGACAGCGGTACTTC; CDR3 protein: CASSLQGQRYF
CDR3 length: 13; clone size: few; V gene: TRBV11-2; D gene: .; J gene: TRBJ2-2; CDR3 DNA: TGTGCCAGCAGCGGACTATACACCGGGGAGCTGTTTTTT; CDR3 protein: CASSGLYTGELFF
CDR3 length: 15; clone size: .; V gene: TRBV4-1; D gene: .; J gene: TRBJ2-7; CDR3 DNA: TGCGCCAGCAGCGCAAGCTCTGGGGGAAGGCACGAGCAGTACTTC; CDR3 protein: CASSASSGGRHEQYF
CDR3 length: 16; clone size: few; V gene: TRBV4-1; D gene: .; J gene: TRBJ2-1; CDR3 DNA: TGCGCCAGCAGCCAAGATGGCCTTCTCGGGTACAATGAGCAGTTCTTC; CDR3 protein: CASSQDGLLGYNEQFF
CDR3 length: 17; clone size: .; V gene: TRBV19; D gene: TRBD1; J gene: TRBJ2-1; CDR3 DNA: TGTGCCAGTAGAGGTACAGGGGGATCTAGCTCCTACAATGAGCAGTTCTTC; CDR3 protein: CASRGTGGSSSYNEQFF
CDR3 length: 16; clone size: once; V gene: TRBV7-6; D gene: .; J gene: TRBJ2-1; CDR3 DNA: TGTGCCAGCAGCGAAGGTGGCGGGGGCTACTACAATGAGCAGTTCTTC; CDR3 protein: CASSEGGGGYYNEQFF
CDR3 length: 15; clone size: .; V gene: TRBV12-3/TRBV12-4; D gene: .; J gene: TRBJ2-5; CDR3 DNA: TGTGCCAGCAGTCCCTTCTCGGAGTACCAAGAGACCCAGTACTTC; CDR3 protein: CASSPFSEYQETQYF
CDR3 length: 13; clone size: .; V gene: TRBV20-1; D gene: .; J gene: TRBJ2-3; CDR3 DNA: TGCAGTGCTTATACAGGGATTTCAGATACGCAGTATTTT; CDR3 protein: CSAYTGISDTQYF
CDR3 length: 14; clone size: .; V gene: TRBV6-5; D gene: .; J gene: TRBJ2-7; CDR3 DNA: TGTGCCAGCAGGGCCTCCTACGGTTCCTACGAGCAGTACTTC; CDR3 protein: CASRASYGSYEQYF
CDR3 length: 16; clone size: .; V gene: TRBV5-1; D gene: .; J gene: TRBJ2-2; CDR3 DNA: TGCGCCAGCAGCTTGGAAGGGACGACGAACACCGGGGAGCTGTTTTTT; CDR3 protein: CASSLEGTTNTGELFF